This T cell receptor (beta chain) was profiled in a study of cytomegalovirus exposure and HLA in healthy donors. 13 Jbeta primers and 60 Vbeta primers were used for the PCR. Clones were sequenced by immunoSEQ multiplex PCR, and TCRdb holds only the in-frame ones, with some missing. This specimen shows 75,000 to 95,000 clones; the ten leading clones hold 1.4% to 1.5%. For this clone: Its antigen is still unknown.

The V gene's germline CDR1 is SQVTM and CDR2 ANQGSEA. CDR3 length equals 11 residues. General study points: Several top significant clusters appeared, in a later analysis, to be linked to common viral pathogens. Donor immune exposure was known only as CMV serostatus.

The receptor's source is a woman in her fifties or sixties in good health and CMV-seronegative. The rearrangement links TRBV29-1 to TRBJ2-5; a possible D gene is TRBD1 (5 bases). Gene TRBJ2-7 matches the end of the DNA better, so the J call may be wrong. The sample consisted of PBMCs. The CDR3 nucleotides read TGCAGCGTATGGTATAGGGGCGAGCAGTACTTC. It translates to CSVWYRGEQYF.